This TCR beta chain is from a study of blood T cell repertoires in COVID-19 (dated by TCRdb to 2018 to 2020). For the wider study: Samples covering the acute and convalescent phases of COVID-19 were provided by collaborators in the United States, Italy and Spain. The material from the prospective study consisted of cDNA or gDNA derived from T cells, B-cell-depleted T cells, or PBMCs. Deeply sampled blood TCRbeta repertoires from subjects exposed to, actively infected with, or recovered from COVID-19 were included in the dataset. A freely available public database, intended as a resource for researchers studying the immune response to SARS-CoV-2, is where the repertoires were released. Samples were obtained from the ongoing ImmuneRACE study (first 160 participants) and from over 1,000 subjects provided by 6 global collaborators. The sample metadata nearly always contained a de-identified subject ID, COVID-19 status, age in years and sex. HLA class I and class II types, where available, came from metadata supplied by the sample provider rather than from assay-based typing.

Whole blood was collected in K2EDTA tubes by collaborating institutions according to the institutions' own protocols. For TCRbeta analysis, collaborator samples were shipped as frozen whole blood, as isolated PBMCs, or as DNA extracted from either sample type. This clone was seen a single time. Its target antigen remains unknown. Per-nucleotide qualities are absent, and no much larger clonotype sits a single base away. TCRbeta CDR3 regions were amplified from genomic DNA by means of the immunoSEQ Assay, a bias-controlled multiplex PCR. On the authors' methods: The number of nucleated cells in each sample was estimated by amplification of reference gene primers within the assay. To quantify the absolute abundance of each unique TCRbeta CDR3 rearrangement, sequence reads were collapsed and filtered. For each sample, productive Simpson clonality was calculated as the square root of Simpson's diversity index across productive rearrangements. TCRdb stores this immuneACCESS table with in-frame sequences only. Part of the clones is absent; in the studies checked, under half of the shortfall reflects unresolved V genes, and no reason is known for the rest. V, J and clone size were drawn from that table, and D and trimming were deduced from the DNA. The sample profile shows 65,000 to 70,000 clones; around 84% of them were found once. 3.5% to 5% of the sample is held by the ten biggest clonotypes.

Sequences PRHDT (CDR1) and FYEKMQ (CDR2) are obtained from the germline V gene (reference sequence). Trimming costs V 2 bases and J 7 bases, and their ends lie 9 bases apart. Reading from cysteine to phenylalanine, the CDR3 counts 13 amino acids. Kept here is only the CDR3 DNA, which spans 39 bases and is read in frame from base 1. Broader findings and caveats from the paper: The amount of clinical and demographic metadata varied by source and participant and was provided uncurated.

The rearranged chain carries TRBV13 and TRBJ1-5, and perhaps TRBD1 as D gene, on 5 matching bases. Source material: peripheral blood. The TCR was taken from a man in his fifties or sixties with acute or convalescent COVID-19. This receptor has the CDR3 CASSLQGGQPQHF. The bases read TGTGCCAGCAGCTTACAGGGTGGGCAGCCCCAGCATTTT.